This T cell receptor (beta chain) comes out of a study of blood T cells in healthy people across ages. At the level of the study: Roughly one uniquely barcoded beta molecule per two T cells was captured. Findings and caveats of the study: With donor CMV status unknown, expanded clonotype changes were possibly confounded. There was a strong correlation between TCR beta diversity and naive T cell percentage.

Primed by a sample-barcoded 5' primer and a J-beta primer mix, a second PCR proceeded for roughly 6 to 12 cycles. CDR3-containing paired-end reads numbered at least 2.5 million in each sample. From the 5' RACE reads, TCRdb called clonotypes with MiXCR, one entry per CDR3 protein. This repertoire shows hundreds of thousands of distinct CDR3 sequences, over 40% found once; its top ten account for approximately 12%. Germline V CDR1 and CDR2: SQVTM, ANQGSEA. The CDR3 runs to 12 residues. The junction had 5 bases not matched to a gene; V was cut back by 6 bases and J by 5 bases. In its sample, this clonotype was seen many times. The antigen is unknown.

The chain recombines TRBV29-1 with TRBJ2-7; TRBD2 agrees at 9 bases. The TCR was taken from a woman at least 80 years old in good health. What was sequenced was blood. CDR3 nucleotides: TGCAGCGTCACCGGGACTAGCCACGAGCAGTACTTC. As protein: CSVTGTSHEQYF.